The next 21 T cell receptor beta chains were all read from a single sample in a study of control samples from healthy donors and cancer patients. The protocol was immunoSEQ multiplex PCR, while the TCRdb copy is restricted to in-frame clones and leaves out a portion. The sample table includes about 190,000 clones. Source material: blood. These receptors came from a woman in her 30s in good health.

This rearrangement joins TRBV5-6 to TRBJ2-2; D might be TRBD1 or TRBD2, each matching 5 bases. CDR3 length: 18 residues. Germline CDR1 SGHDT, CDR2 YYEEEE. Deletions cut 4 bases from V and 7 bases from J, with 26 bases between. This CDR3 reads CASSPGPGTEKRGGELFF. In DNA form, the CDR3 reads TGTGCCAGCAGCCCGGGCCCGGGGACGGAAAAGAGGGGCGGGGAGCTGTTTTTT.

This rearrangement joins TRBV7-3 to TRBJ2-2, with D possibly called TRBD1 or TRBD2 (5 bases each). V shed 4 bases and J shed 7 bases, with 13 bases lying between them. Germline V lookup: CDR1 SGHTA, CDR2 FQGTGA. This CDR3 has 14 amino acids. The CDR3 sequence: CASSSIWGFGELFF. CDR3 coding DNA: TGTGCCAGCAGCTCTATTTGGGGGTTCGGGGAGCTGTTTTTT.

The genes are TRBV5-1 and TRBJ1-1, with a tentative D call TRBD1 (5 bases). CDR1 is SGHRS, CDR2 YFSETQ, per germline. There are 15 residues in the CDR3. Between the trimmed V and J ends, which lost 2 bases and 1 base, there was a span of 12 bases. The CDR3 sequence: CASSFGGSSNTEAFF. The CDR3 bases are TGCGCCAGCAGCTTTGGGGGATCTTCGAACACTGAAGCTTTCTTT.

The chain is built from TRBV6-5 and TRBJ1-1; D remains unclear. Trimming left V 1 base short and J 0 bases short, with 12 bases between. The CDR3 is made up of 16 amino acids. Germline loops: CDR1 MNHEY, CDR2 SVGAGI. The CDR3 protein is CASSYWQAPMNTEAFF. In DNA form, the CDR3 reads TGTGCCAGCAGTTACTGGCAGGCTCCCATGAACACTGAAGCTTTCTTT.

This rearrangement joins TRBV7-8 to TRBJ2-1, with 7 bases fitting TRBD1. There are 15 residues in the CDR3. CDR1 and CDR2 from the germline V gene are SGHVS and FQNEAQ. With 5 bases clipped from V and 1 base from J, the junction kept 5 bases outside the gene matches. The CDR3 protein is CASSGYRGSYNEQFF. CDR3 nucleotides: TGTGCCAGCAGCGGATACAGGGGATCCTACAATGAGCAGTTCTTC.

For the CDR3, the DNA is TGCGCCAGCAGCCAACGGGGGGACAGCTCGAACACTGAAGCTTTCTTT. Its protein is CASSQRGDSSNTEAFF. The gene calls are TRBV4-1 and TRBJ1-1, with 7 bases identical to TRBD1. Germline values: CDR1 MGHRA, CDR2 YSYEKL. The J segment lost 1 base and the V segment lost 2 bases, leaving 7 bases of the junction unmatched. CDR3 size: 16 residues.

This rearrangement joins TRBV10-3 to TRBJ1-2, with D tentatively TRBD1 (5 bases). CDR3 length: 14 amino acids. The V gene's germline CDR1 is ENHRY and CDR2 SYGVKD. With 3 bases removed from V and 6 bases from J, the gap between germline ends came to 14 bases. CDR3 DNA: TGTGCCATCAGTGACGGCCCCGGGACGGATGGCTACACCTTC. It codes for CAISDGPGTDGYTF.

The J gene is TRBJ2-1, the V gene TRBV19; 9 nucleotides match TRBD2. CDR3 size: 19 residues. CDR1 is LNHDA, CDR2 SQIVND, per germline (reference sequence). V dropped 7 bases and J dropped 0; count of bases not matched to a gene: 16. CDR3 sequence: CASTRTPAGGHYSYNEQFF. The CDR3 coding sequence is TGTGCCAGTACTCGGACACCAGCGGGGGGCCATTACTCCTACAATGAGCAGTTCTTC.

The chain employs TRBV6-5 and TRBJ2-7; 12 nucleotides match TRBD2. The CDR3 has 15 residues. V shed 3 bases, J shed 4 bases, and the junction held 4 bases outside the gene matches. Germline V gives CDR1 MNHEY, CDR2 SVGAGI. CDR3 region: CASSYDLAGGYEQYF. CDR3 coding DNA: TGTGCCAGCAGTTATGATCTAGCGGGGGGGTACGAGCAGTACTTC.

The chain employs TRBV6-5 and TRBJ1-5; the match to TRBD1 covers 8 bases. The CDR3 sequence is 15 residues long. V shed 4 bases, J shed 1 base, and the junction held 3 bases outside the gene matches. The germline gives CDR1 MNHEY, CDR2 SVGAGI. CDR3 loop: CASSSDRGSNQPQHF. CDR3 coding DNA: TGTGCCAGCAGTTCCGACAGGGGAAGCAATCAGCCCCAGCATTTT.

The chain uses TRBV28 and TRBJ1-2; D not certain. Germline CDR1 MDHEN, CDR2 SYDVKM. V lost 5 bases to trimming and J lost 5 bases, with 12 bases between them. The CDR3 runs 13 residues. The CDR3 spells CASSEGPFYGYTF. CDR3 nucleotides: TGTGCCAGCAGTGAGGGCCCCTTTTATGGCTACACCTTC.

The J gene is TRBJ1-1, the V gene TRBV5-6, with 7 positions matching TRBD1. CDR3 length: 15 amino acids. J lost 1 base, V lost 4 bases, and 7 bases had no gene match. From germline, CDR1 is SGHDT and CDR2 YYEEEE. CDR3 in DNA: TGTGCCAGCAGCGTAACCGGGACAGAGAACACTGAAGCTTTCTTT. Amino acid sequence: CASSVTGTENTEAFF.

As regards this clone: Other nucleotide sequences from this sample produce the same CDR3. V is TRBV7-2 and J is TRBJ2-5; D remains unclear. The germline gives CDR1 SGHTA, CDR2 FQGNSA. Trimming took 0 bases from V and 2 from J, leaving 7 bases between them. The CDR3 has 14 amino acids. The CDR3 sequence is CASSLAGAQETQYF. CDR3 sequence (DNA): TGTGCCAGCAGCTTAGCGGGCGCACAAGAGACCCAGTACTTC.

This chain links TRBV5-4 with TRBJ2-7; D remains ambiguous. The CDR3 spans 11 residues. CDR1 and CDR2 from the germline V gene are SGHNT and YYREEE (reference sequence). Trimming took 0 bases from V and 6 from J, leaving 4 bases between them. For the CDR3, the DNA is TGTGCCAGCAGCTTGGCTTCCGAGCAGTACTTC. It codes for CASSLASEQYF.

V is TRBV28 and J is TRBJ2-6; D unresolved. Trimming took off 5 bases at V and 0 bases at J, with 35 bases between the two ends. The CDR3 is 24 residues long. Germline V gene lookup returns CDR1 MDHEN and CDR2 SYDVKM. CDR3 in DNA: TGTGCCAGCAGTCTCCACCGGGCAGGTGAGAAACATAATTACAAAAGCTCTGGGGCCAACGTCCTGACTTTC. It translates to CASSLHRAGEKHNYKSSGANVLTF.

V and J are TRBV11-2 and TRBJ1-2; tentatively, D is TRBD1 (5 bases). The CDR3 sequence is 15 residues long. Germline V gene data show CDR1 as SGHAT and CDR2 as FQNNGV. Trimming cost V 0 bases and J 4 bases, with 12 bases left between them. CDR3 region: CASSLDRGAGYGYTF. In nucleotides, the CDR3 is TGTGCCAGCAGCTTAGATAGGGGCGCGGGCTATGGCTACACCTTC.

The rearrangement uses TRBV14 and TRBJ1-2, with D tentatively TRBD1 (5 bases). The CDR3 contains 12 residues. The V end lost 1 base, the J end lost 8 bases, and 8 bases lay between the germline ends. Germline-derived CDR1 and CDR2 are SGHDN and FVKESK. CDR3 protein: CASSQGGAGYTF. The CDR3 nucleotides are TGTGCCAGCAGCCAAGGAGGGGCAGGCTACACCTTC.

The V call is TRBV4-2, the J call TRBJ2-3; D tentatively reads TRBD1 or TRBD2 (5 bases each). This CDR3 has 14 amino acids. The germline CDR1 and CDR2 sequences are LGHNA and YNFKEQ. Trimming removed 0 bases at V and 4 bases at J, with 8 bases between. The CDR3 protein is CASSQEWGPDTQYF. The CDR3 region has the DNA TGTGCCAGCAGCCAAGAATGGGGACCAGATACGCAGTATTTT.

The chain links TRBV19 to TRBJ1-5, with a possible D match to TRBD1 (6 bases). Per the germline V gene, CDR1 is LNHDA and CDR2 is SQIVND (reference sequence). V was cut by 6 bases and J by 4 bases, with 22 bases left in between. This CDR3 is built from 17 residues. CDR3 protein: CASRQTTGRKDNQPQHF. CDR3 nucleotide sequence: TGTGCCAGTAGGCAAACCACAGGGAGAAAGGATAATCAGCCCCAGCATTTT.

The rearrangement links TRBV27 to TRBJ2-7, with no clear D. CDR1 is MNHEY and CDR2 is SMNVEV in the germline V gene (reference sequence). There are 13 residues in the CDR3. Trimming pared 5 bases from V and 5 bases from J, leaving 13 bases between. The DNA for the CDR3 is TGTGCCAGCAGTGCGTCGGTTCGGGACGAGCAGTACTTC. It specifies CASSASVRDEQYF.

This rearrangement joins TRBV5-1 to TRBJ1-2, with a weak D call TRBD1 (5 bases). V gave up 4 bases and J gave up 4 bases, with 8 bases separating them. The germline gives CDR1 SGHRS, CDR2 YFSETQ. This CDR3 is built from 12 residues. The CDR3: CASSPGGYGYTF. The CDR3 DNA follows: TGCGCCAGCAGCCCGGGGGGCTATGGCTACACCTTC.